This T cell receptor (beta chain) is drawn from a study of T cells of healthy individuals. A single record per CDR3 protein comes from TCRdb applying MiXCR to the 5' RACE reads. The table shows about 96,000 distinct CDR3 sequences, with 17% occurring only once. This clonotype was seen a handful of times. The sequence was obtained from a human donor in good health.

The CDR3 is CAISESGANVLTF. The CDR3 DNA reads as TGTGCCATCAGTGAGTCTGGGGCCAACGTCCTGACTTTC. The genes are TRBV10-3 and TRBJ2-6, with D uncertain. V shed 0 bases and J shed 3 bases, with 0 bases lying between them. The germline CDR1 and CDR2 sequences are ENHRY and SYGVKD. The CDR3 sequence is 13 residues long.